A single sample gave rise to the 7 T cell receptor beta chains below, sequenced in a study of blood T cells in healthy people across ages. A second PCR of 7 to 11 cycles used a sample-barcoded 5' primer and a J-beta primer mix. MiXCR, run by TCRdb on the 5' RACE reads, gives a single entry per CDR3 protein. The table includes hundreds of thousands of distinct CDR3 sequences, roughly 60% detected once. Sequences were obtained from blood. The receptors come from a man aged 25-45 years in good health.

The rearrangement joins TRBV4-2 to TRBJ2-2, with 8 bases identical to TRBD2. This CDR3 region has 16 residues. In germline, CDR1 is LGHNA, CDR2 YNFKEQ. V dropped 7 bases and J dropped 6; count of bases not matched to a gene: 13. The CDR3 loop is CASTETGTRDSGELFF. The CDR3 region has the DNA TGTGCCAGCACCGAAACCGGGACTAGGGATTCCGGGGAGCTGTTTTTT.

The chain recombines TRBV7-2 with TRBJ1-1; no definite D call. The CDR3 has 12 amino acids. Trimming left V 3 bases short and J 2 bases short, with 4 bases between. Germline CDR1 is SGHTA and CDR2 is FQGNSA. CDR3 sequence (DNA): TGTGCCAGCAGCTTGACAAACACTGAAGCTTTCTTT. It encodes CASSLTNTEAFF.

This chain joins TRBV5-1 and TRBJ2-7; the match to TRBD2 covers 11 bases. Trimming took 2 bases from V and 3 from J; bases not matched to a gene: 4. CDR1 is SGHRS and CDR2 is YFSETQ in the germline V gene. There are 15 residues in the CDR3. The CDR3 nucleotides read TGCGCCAGCAGCTTTAGCGGGGGGGACGACTACGAGCAGTACTTC. This sequence encodes CASSFSGGDDYEQYF.

This clonotype has just one count. The J gene is TRBJ2-1, the V gene TRBV27; 7 bases line up with TRBD2. V lost 5 bases and J lost 2; bases outside the gene matches: 6. The CDR3 extends over 15 amino acids. In germline, CDR1 is MNHEY, CDR2 SMNVEV (reference sequence). The CDR3 here is CASSVTSVPYNEQFF. CDR3 coding DNA: TGTGCCAGCAGTGTTACTAGCGTACCCTACAATGAGCAGTTCTTC.

This sequence joins TRBV20-1 and TRBJ2-1, with D hard to call. V was cut by 3 bases and J by 10 bases, with 13 bases left in between. The length of the CDR3 is 12 residues. Germline values: CDR1 DFQATT, CDR2 SNEGSKA (reference sequence). This chain's CDR3 is CSASPGPYEQFF. CDR3 in DNA: TGCAGTGCTAGTCCGGGTCCTTACGAGCAGTTCTTC.

The V gene is TRBV2, the J gene TRBJ1-2, with a possible D match to TRBD1 (5 bases). This CDR3 spans 15 amino acids. Trimming stripped 0 bases from V and 6 bases from J, with 14 bases between. Germline assignment: CDR1 SNHLY and CDR2 FYNNEI. The CDR3 loop is CASSEALAGRNGYTF. The CDR3 DNA follows: TGTGCCAGCAGTGAAGCGCTAGCGGGGCGGAATGGCTACACCTTC.

The CDR3 DNA is TGTGCCAGCCGACCGACAGCAACCTCCTACGAGCAGTACTTC. This encodes CASRPTATSYEQYF. This chain joins TRBV12-3 or TRBV12-4 and TRBJ2-5; perhaps TRBD1 as D (5 bases). The DNA end favors TRBJ2-7, so the J call may be wrong. This CDR3 has 14 residues.